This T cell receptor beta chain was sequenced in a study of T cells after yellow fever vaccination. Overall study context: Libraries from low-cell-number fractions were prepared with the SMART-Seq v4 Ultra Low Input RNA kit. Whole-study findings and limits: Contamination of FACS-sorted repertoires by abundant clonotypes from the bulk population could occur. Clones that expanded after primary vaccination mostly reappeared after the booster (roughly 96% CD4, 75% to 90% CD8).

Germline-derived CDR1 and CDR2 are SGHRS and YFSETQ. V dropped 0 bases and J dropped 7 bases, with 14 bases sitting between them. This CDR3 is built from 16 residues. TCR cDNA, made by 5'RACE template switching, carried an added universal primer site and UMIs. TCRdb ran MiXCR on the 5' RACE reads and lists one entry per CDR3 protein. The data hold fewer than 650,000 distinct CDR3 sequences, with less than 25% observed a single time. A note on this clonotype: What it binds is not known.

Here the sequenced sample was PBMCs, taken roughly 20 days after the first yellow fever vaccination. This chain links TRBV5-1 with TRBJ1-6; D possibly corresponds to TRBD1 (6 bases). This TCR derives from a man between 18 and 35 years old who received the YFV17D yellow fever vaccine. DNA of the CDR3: TGCGCCAGCAGCTTGGTCCCAGGGGTGAGGAATTCACCCCTCCACTTT. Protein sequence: CASSLVPGVRNSPLHF.